One sample yielded the 9 T cell receptor beta chains listed below, sequenced in a study of glioma-infiltrating T cells after dendritic cell vaccination. Data came from immunoSEQ multiplex PCR; TCRdb stores just in-frame clones and leaves some out. The sample records about 82,000 clones, around 90% being singletons. The sequencing here drew on blood, taken before dendritic cell vaccination. The receptor set was obtained from a human donor with glioblastoma.

The chain recombines TRBV5-1 with TRBJ1-1; 8 positions match TRBD1. CDR1 is SGHRS, CDR2 YFSETQ, per germline. The CDR3 covers 16 residues. Unmatched junction bases numbered 8, after V lost 0 bases and J lost 4 bases. CDR3 sequence: CASSLVTGAIATEAFF. CDR3 DNA sequence: TGCGCCAGCAGCTTGGTGACAGGGGCCATAGCCACTGAAGCTTTCTTT.

The rearrangement uses TRBV2 and TRBJ1-5, with D possibly being TRBD1 (6 bases). V was pared by 5 bases and J by 4 bases, with 15 bases between. Germline assignment: CDR1 SNHLY and CDR2 FYNNEI. This CDR3 contains 15 residues. CDR3 protein: CASSRTVGPNQPQHF. The CDR3 DNA sequence: TGTGCCAGCAGTAGGACAGTCGGCCCAAATCAGCCCCAGCATTTT.

CDR3 coding DNA: TGTGCCAGTAGCACAGACAGGGATACTGAAGCTTTCTTT. Encoded protein: CASSTDRDTEAFF. The V gene is TRBV19, the J gene TRBJ1-1; TRBD1 matches 7 bases. V was clipped by 6 bases and J by 5 bases; unmatched bases: 6. The CDR3 runs to 13 residues. Germline loops: CDR1 LNHDA, CDR2 SQIVND (reference sequence).

CDR3 loop: CAFLTSGRVDTGELFF. CDR3 coding DNA: TGTGCCTTTCTGACTAGCGGGAGAGTAGACACCGGGGAGCTGTTTTTT. The genes are TRBV30 and TRBJ2-2, with 12 positions matching TRBD2. V shed 7 bases and J 3 bases; nucleotides not matched to a gene: 9. The CDR3 length is 16 residues. The germline gives CDR1 GTSNPN, CDR2 SVGIG (reference sequence). Full variable domain (remainder filled in from reference TRBV30 and TRBJ2-2): SQTIHQWPATLVQPVGSPLSLECTVEGTSNPNLYWYRQAAGRGLQLLFYSVGIGQISSEVPQNLSASRPQDRQFILSSKKLLLSDSGFYLCAFLTSGRVDTGELFFGEGSRLTVL.

The chain combines TRBV30 with TRBJ1-2; possibly TRBD1 for D (6 bases). The CDR3 has 12 amino acids. The germline V gene has CDR1 GTSNPN and CDR2 SVGIG (reference sequence). V was pared by 7 bases and J by 0 bases, with 9 bases between. The chain's CDR3 is CASGQSNYGYTF. In nucleotides, the CDR3 is TGTGCCTCTGGACAGTCTAACTATGGCTACACCTTC.

V gene TRBV6-5 combines with J gene TRBJ2-3; the match to TRBD2 covers 9 bases. Germline CDR1 reads MNHEY; CDR2 reads SVGAGI. The CDR3 has 13 amino acids. V gave up 4 bases and J gave up 9 bases; unmatched junction bases: 5. The CDR3 sequence: CASSSLAGPTQYF. In nucleotides, the CDR3 is TGTGCCAGCAGTTCTCTAGCGGGGCCCACGCAGTATTTT.

V is TRBV27 and J is TRBJ1-1; D may be TRBD1 (5 bases). V lost 5 bases, J lost 1 base, and 8 bases lay in between. The CDR3 consists of 13 residues. CDR1 and CDR2 (germline): MNHEY, SMNVEV (reference sequence). The DNA of the CDR3 is TGTGCCAGCAGTCCAGGACAGAACACTGAAGCTTTCTTT. It encodes CASSPGQNTEAFF.

The chain carries TRBV18 and TRBJ2-2, with 7 positions matching TRBD2. CDR1 and CDR2 from the germline V gene are KGHSH and LQKENI. With 0 bases clipped from V and 7 bases from J, the junction kept 8 bases outside the gene matches. This CDR3 is built from 16 residues. CDR3 coding DNA: TGTGCCAGCTCACCACCTGGCGGGAGAAGGAACGGGGAGCTGTTTTTT. Its translation: CASSPPGGRRNGELFF.

The rearrangement links TRBV10-3 to TRBJ2-5, with 7 bases fitting TRBD2. V trimming: 4 bases; J trimming: 5 bases; junction bases outside the gene matches: 10. The germline gives CDR1 ENHRY, CDR2 SYGVKD. There are 15 residues in the CDR3. The CDR3 bases are TGTGCCATCAGTGCTAGGGCGGGAGAGCGGGAGACCCAGTACTTC. This translates into CAISARAGERETQYF.